The 8 T cell receptor beta chains below all came from one sample that was sequenced in a study of blood T cell repertoires in COVID-19. Produced via immunoSEQ multiplex PCR; TCRdb's table is partial and in-frame only. The data contain more than 300,000 clones, about nine tenths of them seen just once; the ten biggest clones take up about 10%. Sequences were obtained from PBMCs or T cells enriched from blood (not recorded which). The receptors originated from a woman aged 18-29 years who had recovered from COVID-19.

The rearrangement links TRBV30 to TRBJ2-7; 13 bases match TRBD2. The V and J ends lost 1 base and 4 bases, in that order; junction bases with no gene match: 13. The CDR3 totals 18 residues. Germline V gives CDR1 GTSNPN, CDR2 SVGIG (reference sequence). The CDR3 sequence is CAWSGRIWTSGSEYEQYF. The DNA of the CDR3 is TGTGCCTGGAGTGGTAGAATATGGACTAGCGGGAGTGAGTACGAGCAGTACTTC.

V gene TRBV21-1 combines with J gene TRBJ2-1; no check of the table's D call, TRBD1, against the DNA was made. TRBV21-1 is termed a pseudogene. The CDR3 loop spans 15 amino acids. The CDR3 nucleotides are TGTGCCAGCAGCAAAGTGGCTGGCACCTACAATGAGCAGTTCTTC. It yields the protein CASSKVAGTYNEQFF.

The chain links TRBV29-1 to TRBJ2-5, with 16 bases lining up with TRBD2. The CDR3 loop spans 17 amino acids. J gave up 1 base and V 4 bases, and 6 bases lay outside the gene matches. Per the germline V gene, CDR1 is SQVTM and CDR2 is ANQGSEA. Written as DNA, the CDR3 is TGCAGCGTTGCGGGACTAGCGGGAGGGCCGTTCCAAGAGACCCAGTACTTC. It is translated as CSVAGLAGGPFQETQYF.

The chain is built from TRBV2 and TRBJ2-5; D unclear. CDR3 size: 13 residues. Trimming removed 2 bases at V and 4 bases at J, with 8 bases between. Per the germline V gene, CDR1 is SNHLY and CDR2 is FYNNEI. The CDR3 sequence: CASSELRRETQYF. The CDR3 DNA sequence: TGTGCCAGCAGTGAACTCAGGCGAGAGACCCAGTACTTC. The full variable domain, in which reference TRBV2 and TRBJ2-5 provide the parts outside the CDR3, is EPEVTQTPSHQVTQMGQEVILRCVPISNHLYFYWYRQILGQKVEFLVSFYNNEISEKSEIFDDQFSVERPDGSNFTLKIRSTKLEDSAMYFCASSELRRETQYFGPGTRLLVL.

The V gene is TRBV18, the J gene TRBJ1-4, with D possibly TRBD1 on 5 matching bases. Deletions cut 4 bases from V and 5 bases from J, with 14 bases between. This CDR3 is 15 amino acids long. Germline CDR1 KGHSH, CDR2 LQKENI. The chain's CDR3 is CASSLRSPGNEKLFF. CDR3 nucleotide sequence: TGTGCCAGCTCACTCCGGTCTCCAGGGAATGAAAAACTGTTTTTT.

The chain uses TRBV30 and TRBJ1-6, with TRBD1 matching 7 bases. Unmatched junction bases numbered 9, after V lost 1 base and J lost 9 bases. The CDR3 length is 15 residues. Germline V gene lookup returns CDR1 GTSNPN and CDR2 SVGIG (reference sequence). In nucleotides, the CDR3 is TGTGCCTGGAGTGGGACAGGATCCGGTGGTTCACCCCTCCACTTT. Translated, it gives CAWSGTGSGGSPLHF.

This chain links TRBV27 with TRBJ2-1; 9 bases fit TRBD2. There are 14 residues in the CDR3. From germline, CDR1 is MNHEY and CDR2 SMNVEV (reference sequence). V shed 10 bases and J 4 bases; nucleotides not matched to a gene: 8. In DNA, the CDR3 is TGTGCCACCCGACTAGCGGATCCTTACAATGAGCAGTTCTTC. Its translation: CATRLADPYNEQFF.

The gene calls are TRBV23-1 and TRBJ1-2; 7 bases are shared with TRBD1. TRBV23-1 has ORF status, its function being uncertain. Losses at the gene ends were 2 bases for V and 4 bases for J; bases not matched to a gene: 7. The CDR3 length is 15 residues. The CDR3 sequence: CASSQDRAVGYGYTF. CDR3 DNA: TGCGCCAGCAGTCAAGACAGGGCGGTAGGCTATGGCTACACCTTC.